What follows are 11 T cell receptor beta chains derived from one specimen sequenced in a study of CD8 T cells in Susac syndrome. The authors reverse transcribed about 0.5 to 1 ug RNA with random hexamers. TCRdb reanalysed the immunoSEQ multiplex PCR reads using MiXCR and keeps one entry per CDR3 protein. The sample carries under 200,000 distinct CDR3 sequences, about 91% recorded once. Sequenced sample: CD4+ T cells from PBMCs. The source of these receptors is a human donor with Susac syndrome.

The CDR3 is CASSFFKRDHYGYTF. In nucleotides, the CDR3 is TGCGCCAGCAGCTTTTTCAAGAGGGATCACTATGGCTACACCTTC. The chain carries TRBV5-1 and TRBJ1-2; D call uncertain. The ends were cut back, 2 bases at V and 3 bases at J, with 14 bases in the middle. The CDR3 has 15 residues. The germline V gene has CDR1 SGHRS and CDR2 YFSETQ.

The CDR3 reads CASSELPAHNEKLFF. The CDR3, as DNA: TGTGCCAGCAGTGAATTACCAGCCCATAATGAAAAACTGTTTTTT. The chain joins TRBV2 to TRBJ1-4, with no clear D. Germline V gene lookup returns CDR1 SNHLY and CDR2 FYNNEI. This CDR3 comprises 15 residues. Trimming left V 2 bases short and J 4 bases short, with 11 bases between. Together with reference TRBV2 and TRBJ1-4, the CDR3 gives the full variable domain: EPEVTQTPSHQVTQMGQEVILRCVPISNHLYFYWYRQILGQKVEFLVSFYNNEISEKSEIFDDQFSVERPDGSNFTLKIRSTKLEDSAMYFCASSELPAHNEKLFFGSGTQLSVL.

This sequence joins TRBV2 and TRBJ1-5; no reliable D call. Germline V gene sequence: CDR1 SNHLY, CDR2 FYNNEI. The V end lost 2 bases, the J end lost 4 bases, and 9 bases lay between the germline ends. The CDR3 loop spans 14 amino acids. CDR3 nucleotides: TGTGCCAGCAGTGAAAGTGAAGAGAATCAGCCCCAGCATTTT. Protein product: CASSESEENQPQHF.

V is TRBV6-1 and J is TRBJ1-2; D gene ambiguous. Per the germline V gene, CDR1 is MNHNS and CDR2 is SASEGT. CDR3 length: 15 amino acids. Deletions cut 2 bases from V and 0 bases from J, with 10 bases between. The CDR3 nucleotides read TGTGCCAGCAGTGAATACTGGACCGCTAACTATGGCTACACCTTC. This codes for CASSEYWTANYGYTF.

The chain is built from TRBV25-1 and TRBJ2-5, with D possibly matching TRBD2 (5 bases). This CDR3 comprises 16 residues. The germline CDR1 and CDR2 sequences are MGHDK and SYGVNS. The V end was cut by 1 base, the J end by 5 bases, with 17 bases between. The CDR3 loop reads CASSESAGVGLETQYF. CDR3 in DNA: TGTGCCAGCAGTGAATCGGCCGGGGTGGGTTTGGAGACCCAGTACTTC. The full variable domain, in which reference TRBV25-1 and TRBJ2-5 provide the parts outside the CDR3, is EADIYQTPRYLVIGTGKKITLECSQTMGHDKMYWYQQDPGMELHLIHYSYGVNSTEKGDLSSESTVSRIRTEHFPLTLESARPSHTSQYLCASSESAGVGLETQYFGPGTRLLVL.

This clonotype was detected only once. The chain joins TRBV20-1 to TRBJ1-1; 8 bases align to TRBD1. Losses at the gene ends were 2 bases for V and 4 bases for J; bases not matched to a gene: 3. CDR1 is DFQATT, CDR2 SNEGSKA, per germline (reference sequence). The CDR3 is 13 amino acids. DNA for the CDR3: TGCAGTGCTAGAAAAGGGACAGGCACTGAAGCTTTCTTT. This gives the protein CSARKGTGTEAFF.

The rearrangement links TRBV29-1 to TRBJ2-5; either TRBD1 or TRBD2 may supply D (5 bases each). Per germline, CDR1 SQVTM and CDR2 ANQGSEA. CDR3 length equals 13 residues. Trimming cost V 3 bases and J 7 bases, with 15 bases left between them. CDR3 sequence: CSVDSLGPRTQYF. In nucleotides, the CDR3 is TGCAGCGTTGATAGTCTGGGACCTCGGACCCAGTACTTC.

V is TRBV10-3 and J is TRBJ1-1; TRBD1 matches 8 bases. Germline loops: CDR1 ENHRY, CDR2 SYGVKD. There are 13 residues in the CDR3. The junction had 6 bases not matched to a gene; V was cut back by 4 bases and J by 8 bases. The CDR3 region is CAISAIGQGEAFF. The CDR3 DNA follows: TGTGCCATCAGTGCGATCGGACAGGGAGAAGCTTTCTTT.

This chain uses TRBV18 with TRBJ1-1, with D hard to call. The germline V gene encodes CDR1 KGHSH and CDR2 LQKENI. The CDR3 has 13 amino acids. V lost 3 bases, J lost 1 base, and 6 bases lay in between. The CDR3 sequence: CASSPHKNTEAFF. CDR3 coding DNA: TGTGCCAGCTCACCCCACAAGAACACTGAAGCTTTCTTT.

The V and J genes are TRBV5-1 and TRBJ1-2; the D gene is possibly TRBD1 (5 bases). From germline, CDR1 is SGHRS and CDR2 YFSETQ. V was shortened by 4 bases and J by 7 bases, with 17 bases between the two germline ends. The CDR3 spans 14 residues. The CDR3 DNA follows: TGCGCCAGCAGCAATCCCAGCGGGGGAGGTGGCTACACCTTC. It yields the protein CASSNPSGGGGYTF.

This chain connects TRBV4-1 to TRBJ1-1; D call uncertain. Germline-derived CDR1 and CDR2 are MGHRA and YSYEKL. Trimming pared 1 base from V and 6 bases from J, leaving 18 bases between. The CDR3 sequence is 16 residues long. The CDR3 spells CASSQVIQQWAAEAFF. The CDR3 DNA sequence: TGCGCCAGCAGCCAAGTTATTCAACAGTGGGCGGCTGAAGCTTTCTTT.